The 6 T cell receptor beta chains below were found in one sample sequenced in a study of blood T cells in healthy people across ages. Next came a second PCR, run for about 7 to 12 cycles, which used a sample-barcoded 5' primer along with a J-beta primer mix. One entry per CDR3 protein, called by TCRdb with MiXCR from the 5' RACE reads. The data hold 750,000 to 950,000 distinct CDR3 sequences, with 53% observed a single time. The sample taken for sequencing was blood. The receptors come from an elderly man in good health.

The chain has TRBV3-1 and TRBJ2-4; D is undetermined. The germline gives CDR1 LGHDT, CDR2 YNNKEL (reference sequence). The CDR3 length is 13 residues. Trimming left V 7 bases short and J 5 bases short, with 12 bases between. Here the CDR3 reads CASNLGGQNIQYF. In nucleotides, the CDR3 is TGTGCCAGCAACCTTGGCGGCCAAAACATTCAGTACTTC.

This clonotype was seen more than once but under ten times. The chain employs TRBV2 and TRBJ2-1; TRBD2 matches at 10 bases. CDR1 is SNHLY and CDR2 is FYNNEI in the germline V gene. This CDR3 region has 15 residues. The V and J ends lost 3 bases and 1 base, in that order; junction bases with no gene match: 0. CDR3 DNA sequence: TGTGCCAGCAGTGAGGGACTAGCGTCCTACAATGAGCAGTTCTTC. Amino acids: CASSEGLASYNEQFF.

A word on this clonotype: At one of its ends the junction is not consistent with the germline gene, which may arise from a read error. This rearrangement joins TRBV18 to TRBJ2-7; maybe TRBD2 (5 bases). The CDR3 is 14 residues long. Germline-derived CDR1 and CDR2 are KGHSH and LQKENI. The CDR3 sequence is CASSPGGGPYERYF. In nucleotides, the CDR3 is TGTGCCAGCTCACCGGGTGGAGGCCCCTACGAGCGGTACTTC.

This clonotype appeared once. The chain has TRBV2 and TRBJ2-3, with 11 bases identical to TRBD2. Germline V CDR1 and CDR2: SNHLY, FYNNEI. The CDR3 extends over 16 amino acids. The J segment lost 14 bases and the V segment lost 6 bases, leaving 19 bases of the junction unmatched. The CDR3 loop is CASRLTSGRLYGYAYF. DNA for the CDR3: TGTGCCAGCAGGCTAACTAGCGGGAGATTGTACGGATACGCGTATTTT.

The CDR3 nucleotides are TGTGCCAGCAGCGAGTTTCGGGACAGGGGTTCACCCCTCCACTTT. Its translation: CASSEFRDRGSPLHF. The chain couples TRBV9 to TRBJ1-6; TRBD1 matches 10 bases. V shed 3 bases and J 9 bases; nucleotides not matched to a gene: 6. The CDR3 contains 15 residues. From germline, CDR1 is SGDLS and CDR2 YYNGEE.

This sequence joins TRBV7-2 and TRBJ2-3; TRBD2 agrees at 13 bases. V dropped 8 bases and J dropped 2; count of bases not matched to a gene: 10. The CDR3 runs to 17 residues. Germline values: CDR1 SGHTA, CDR2 FQGNSA. In DNA, the CDR3 is TGTGCCAGCGCCGGACAGACTAGCGGGAGGACCACAGATACGCAGTATTTT. Translation gives CASAGQTSGRTTDTQYF.